A single TCR beta chain is shown here with its context. What it binds is not known. Noted time point: baseline, week 1 (first vaccination visit). As to treatment: pre-vaccination baseline after standard-of-care therapy. This sample was included in a study of a mutant IDH1 vaccine in newly diagnosed glioma. Only in-frame clones appear in the TCRdb table, and some are missing; sequencing was by immunoSEQ multiplex PCR. The repertoire holds about 25,000 clones, with 93% as singletons. This CDR3 has 16 residues. V was shortened by 0 bases and J by 8 bases, with 15 bases between the two germline ends. Germline V gene data show CDR1 as SGDLS and CDR2 as YYNGEE. General study results and limits: Patients mounted vaccine-induced immune responses in 90% to 95% of cases.

Sequencing was performed on PBMCs, taken from a glioma patient treated with radiotherapy, temozolomide or both. This chain links TRBV9 with TRBJ1-6; perhaps TRBD1 as D (5 bases). The TCR originated in a man aged 35 to 55 with glioma. The CDR3 DNA follows: TGTGCCAGCAGCGTAGAGATATCTCGGGGGGATTCACCCCTCCACTTT. Protein sequence: CASSVEISRGDSPLHF.